The 10 T cell receptor beta chains below were found in one sample sequenced in a study of blood T cell repertoires in COVID-19 (dated by TCRdb to 2020 to 2021). Preparation of the library involved the immunoSEQ multiplex PCR assay. TCRdb provides this immuneACCESS table in a form limited to in-frame rearrangements. Some clones are lacking; in checked studies, under half of them reflect an unresolved V gene, and why the rest are absent is not known. The sample table records approximately 250,000 clones; over 70% of these occur just once. The ten largest account for 8.6% of the sample. The sequenced material came from peripheral blood. These receptors were obtained from a human donor in a cohort sampled during active COVID-19.

The V call is TRBV7-9, the J call TRBJ2-7; D is possibly TRBD2 (5 bases). CDR1 and CDR2 (germline): SEHNR, FQNEAQ (reference sequence). Deletions cut 1 base from V and 9 bases from J, with 16 bases between. The CDR3 runs to 14 residues. The CDR3 spells CASSLVGRDGRQYF. In DNA, the CDR3 is TGTGCCAGCAGCTTAGTAGGGAGAGACGGTAGGCAGTACTTC.

V gene TRBV28 combines with J gene TRBJ2-7, with 10 bases identical to TRBD2. Germline V lookup: CDR1 MDHEN, CDR2 SYDVKM. V shed 5 bases and J 6 bases; nucleotides not matched to a gene: 10. The CDR3 has 15 amino acids. The CDR3 here is CASSPQAGGPGEQYF. CDR3 DNA: TGTGCCAGCAGTCCCCAAGCGGGAGGGCCGGGCGAGCAGTACTTC.

This clone was observed a handful of times. The chain is built from TRBV24-1 and TRBJ2-3, with TRBD1 as a possible D gene (6 bases). The germline CDR1 and CDR2 sequences are KGHDR and SFDVKD. This CDR3 comprises 14 residues. The ends were cut back, 4 bases at V and 0 bases at J, with 7 bases in the middle. The CDR3 region is CATSEGGSTDTQYF. The CDR3 DNA reads as TGTGCCACCAGTGAAGGGGGAAGCACAGATACGCAGTATTTT.

The chain employs TRBV13 and TRBJ2-6; possibly TRBD1 for D (5 bases). Per the germline V gene, CDR1 is PRHDT and CDR2 is FYEKMQ (reference sequence). This CDR3 region has 17 residues. V lost 7 bases and J 12 bases, leaving 28 bases between the germline ends. CDR3 loop: CASTPTGQISPSTVLTF. In DNA, the CDR3 is TGTGCCAGCACCCCTACCGGACAAATCTCTCCGTCGACCGTCCTGACTTTC.

The V gene is TRBV5-5, the J gene TRBJ1-6; 8 positions agree with TRBD1. Germline V gene sequence: CDR1 SGHKS, CDR2 YYEKEE (reference sequence). The CDR3 is made up of 13 amino acids. V lost 6 bases and J lost 9; bases outside the gene matches: 5. This CDR3 is CASTDREPSPLHF. CDR3 sequence (DNA): TGTGCCAGCACGGACAGGGAGCCTTCACCCCTCCACTTT. Full variable domain (missing parts from reference TRBV5-5 and TRBJ1-6): DAGVTQSPTHLIKTRGQQVTLRCSPISGHKSVSWYQQVLGQGPQFIFQYYEKEERGRGNFPDRFSARQFPNYSSELNVNALLLGDSALYLCASTDREPSPLHFGNGTRLTVT.

The chain recombines TRBV24-1 with TRBJ2-7, with TRBD1 identical over 10 bases. Per the germline V gene, CDR1 is KGHDR and CDR2 is SFDVKD. V was pared by 3 bases and J by 5 bases, with 9 bases of the junction left unmatched. CDR3 length: 16 residues. CDR3 region: CATSDPKGQGRNEQYF. CDR3 bases: TGTGCCACCAGTGATCCAAAGGGACAGGGGAGGAACGAGCAGTACTTC.

The V call is TRBV28, the J call TRBJ1-1, with D possibly TRBD1 on 5 matching bases. V was trimmed by 3 bases and J by 8 bases, leaving 10 bases between them. The CDR3 has 12 residues. Germline CDR1 and CDR2: MDHEN and SYDVKM. The DNA of the CDR3 is TGTGCCAGCAGTTTGGCGGGGGAGGAAGCTTTCTTT. Translation gives CASSLAGEEAFF.

V and J are TRBV7-2 and TRBJ2-1; 7 bases map to TRBD1. The J segment lost 10 bases and the V segment lost 6 bases, leaving 12 bases of the junction unmatched. The CDR3 consists of 14 residues. CDR1 and CDR2 (germline): SGHTA, FQGNSA. CDR3 bases: TGTGCCAGCAGGCTTCCGAACCGACAGGGAGAGCAGTTCTTC. Amino acids: CASRLPNRQGEQFF.

The chain has TRBV29-1 and TRBJ1-1; D is uncertain. Germline CDR1 reads SQVTM; CDR2 reads ANQGSEA. This CDR3 is 15 amino acids long. V shed 4 bases and J shed 4 bases, with 19 bases lying between them. CDR3 protein: CSVGSQPGGSTEAFF. The DNA for the CDR3 is TGCAGCGTTGGAAGTCAGCCCGGTGGGAGCACTGAAGCTTTCTTT.

This clone was recorded a few times. The sample has other DNA sequences that encode this CDR3 too. V usage is TRBV6-2 or TRBV6-3 and J usage is TRBJ2-2; 9 bases align to TRBD1. V dropped 5 bases and J dropped 3; count of bases not matched to a gene: 4. Germline assignment: CDR1 MNHEY and CDR2 SVGEGT. CDR3 size: 15 residues. The CDR3 DNA follows: TGTGCCAGCAGTCCAGGACAGGGGTACACCGGGGAGCTGTTTTTT. Its translation: CASSPGQGYTGELFF.